This T cell receptor (beta chain) was captured in a study of cytomegalovirus exposure and HLA in healthy donors (dated by TCRdb to 2015 to 2018). Background on the whole study: An earlier analysis of approximately 550 of the donors reported 250 to 300 Gb of sequence data and around 110 million unique TCR beta sequences from roughly 200 million T cells. An early release covering roughly 600 HLA-typed donors comprised approximately 300 gigabases of sequencing data and 65 million to 100 million unique TCR sequences. Among the roughly 400 genotyped donors, approximately 77% belonged to the genetic ancestry cluster associated with self-reported Caucasian donors. The aim of the study was to test whether cataloging public T cell receptors could identify signatures of past pathogen exposure. The T cell repertoires of 666 subjects were profiled by immunosequencing and related to cytomegalovirus serostatus. Besides the first cohort of 666 subjects, a separate validation cohort made up of 120 different subjects was used. To predict cytomegalovirus infection status, the study combined high-throughput TCR immunosequencing, statistical association of individual TCRs with disease status, and machine learning. A later analysis re-analyzed previously published TCR beta repertoires from approximately 700 donors and added high-resolution HLA genotyping to study TCR occurrence patterns. Rather than using new phenotypic data, the later analysis identified candidate immune exposures from TCR beta sequences and from how often those sequences occurred across donors. An earlier analysis of 587 of the donors used high-throughput TCR beta sequencing to judge whether each TCR beta V gene segment behaved as functional or pseudogenic. Donor age, sex, ethnicity and CMV serostatus were compiled together with the repertoire data. Genome-wide SNP genotypes for about three fifths of the roughly 670 donors were used in a later genetic analysis, which treated that subset as a discovery cohort. All discovery cohort repertoires had been generated using a single sequencing platform. Class I and class II HLA loci were covered by the typing at four-digit resolution. Typing coverage varied by locus: about 629-640 donors for A, B, C, DRB1 and DQB1; roughly 560 for DQA1; approximately 570 for DPA1; approximately 450 for DPB1. Four or five DR-DQ haplotypes were handled as single units for association and clustering, since linkage in the cohort was strong. Across some 400 genotyped donors of the cohort, an average of 235,054 unique TCR beta nucleotide sequences per donor were sequenced, and around 19% of those sequences were non-productive. General conclusions and limits of the study: Most TCR sequences were seen in very few donors, while some public TCRs were found in many individuals. For the cohort, immune exposure information was limited to CMV serostatus. According to a later genetic analysis, donors in an Asian-associated ancestry cluster had fewer N-insertions in productive TCRs than the approximately 700-donor mean. Because HLA typing was missing for some donors at each locus, association tests included only the typed subset. A further reported finding was that TCR beta sequences accurately predicted the HLA-A and HLA-B alleles for most subjects in the first cohort. Roughly uniform sequencing depth across donors was assumed in presence/absence analyses, although this assumption may not hold. A later analysis found that most CMV-associated TCR beta chains appeared HLA-restricted, with HLA associations seemingly driven largely by CMV exposure. Cytomegalovirus status was reported to be diagnosed by the classifier with high specificity and sensitivity in both the original and validation cohorts. In a later analysis, several top co-occurrence clusters were reported to appear linked to parvovirus B19, influenza, CMV and Epstein-Barr virus. In a later analysis, TCR association rates were found to vary across HLA loci, with the most associated TCRs seen for DRB1 alleles and the fewest for HLA-C alleles. In vitro tests confirmed that three of the cytomegalovirus-associated TCR beta chains recognize cytomegalovirus antigens. In a later analysis, HLA-associated TCR beta chains were found to be more clonally expanded and to have lower generation probabilities than equally common non-associated chains. Correlated functional status among segregating V segments might be attributable to linkage disequilibrium, but an unknown experimental factor could not be ruled out. The study listed 164 TCR beta chains as associated with cytomegalovirus. In an earlier analysis of about 600 of the donors, most TCR beta V segments appeared in productive rearrangements about 87% or about 30% of the time, broadly matching IMGT annotations. A cluster of highly shared sequence variants was judged likely to be a technical artifact of the sequencing pipeline. Specific HLA alleles were associated with roughly 17,000 TCR beta sequences at a false discovery rate of 0.05 in a later analysis. The cohort was sequenced for TCR beta chains only, and without alpha or paired-chain data the features that could be detected were limited. Because counts were too low, 15 to 20 rarely observed V segments, including chromosome 9 orphons, were excluded from the earlier analysis of 587 of the donors. An association between a missense DCLRE1C variant and V-gene and J-gene trimming of TCR beta chains was found in a later genetic analysis and replicated in an independent cohort. Some IMGT-functional V segments, including TRBV6-2 and TRBV6-3, could not be told apart with the 87-base-pair reads, so those segments were excluded. The authors suggested that the approach could potentially be extended to other disease states and immunological phenotypes. When HLA alleles, especially DR and DQ, strongly co-occurred, attributing TCR associations to individual alleles was difficult.

The CDR3 spans 15 residues, from the cysteine through the phenylalanine. Just the 45-base CDR3 DNA is kept, in frame starting at base 1. The germline V gene gives CDR1 as SGHTA and CDR2 as FQGNSA. Between the V and J ends, shortened by 0 bases and 1 base respectively, the junction contains 7 bases. The cohort comprised some 730 healthy bone marrow donors. All cohort members were sampled while nominally healthy, although unrecorded immune exposures were likely present. The donor was CMV seropositive and belonged to the group of 270 or so seropositive cohort members. Each donor provided a peripheral blood sample, and peripheral blood mononuclear cells were used for TCR beta sequencing. Genomic DNA was extracted from the blood cell samples with the Qiagen DNeasy Blood Extraction Kit. The protocol used for the library was the immunoSEQ multiplex PCR assay. A mixture of 60 forward primers for TCR Vbeta segments and 13 reverse primers for TCR Jbeta segments was used in the multiplex PCR. The CDR3 region of rearranged TCR beta genes was amplified from genomic DNA with a multiplex PCR assay. On the Illumina HiSeq System, the amplified TCR beta libraries were sequenced as 87-base-pair reads. The source study handled its data this way. In a later analysis, tens of millions of unique TCR beta chains were counted across the roughly 670 repertoires, and approximately 9.9 million of these chains were shared by at least two donors. Raw reads were error-corrected and collapsed into unique sequences by a nearest-neighbor algorithm in which closely related sequences were merged to remove PCR and sequencing errors. To assign V, D and J gene segments, CDR3 sequences were aligned to IMGT reference sequences. For a sequence to be retained, a match of at least six nucleotides was required to both a V gene segment and a J gene segment. A rearrangement was called productive if the CDR3 had no stop codons and remained in frame with V and J, and every other rearrangement was called non-productive. Following IMGT convention, CDR3 was defined as the stretch from the second conserved V-encoded cysteine to the conserved J-encoded phenylalanine. In an earlier analysis of just under 600 of the donors, sequences lacking an unambiguous match to a single V gene segment were excluded. An earlier analysis of 587 of the donors called V segments functional above 56.7% productive rearrangements and segregating when the between-donor standard deviation exceeded 5%. A statistical classification framework was developed to diagnose cytomegalovirus status using the catalog of TCR beta chain sequences. A later analysis assigned V and J genes by comparing TCR nucleotide sequences with IMGT/GENE-DB human TR gene sequences. Using the TCRdist pipeline, a later analysis assigned CDR3 sequences along with most-parsimonious VDJ recombination scenarios. In a later analysis, each TCR beta chain was defined by its CDR3 amino acid sequence together with its V-gene family, and reads lacking a unique V-gene family were excluded. As a way to deal with suspected cross-contamination and a sequencing artifact, a later analysis dropped 450 to 600 nucleotide sequences that were highly shared and had low generation probability. A later analysis calculated a clonal expansion index for each public chain from normalized within-repertoire ranks of inferred template counts. Generation probabilities in a later analysis came from a VDJ recombination model fitted to out-of-frame rearrangements, and those results were checked against IGoR. A later analysis scored TCR-TCR, TCR-HLA and TCR-CMV co-occurrence with hypergeometric tests, applying a repertoire-size bias correction to TCR pairs. To estimate false discovery rates, a later analysis permuted the HLA or CMV assignments 20 times. A later analysis grouped co-occurring TCRs with DBSCAN, adding TCRdist sequence similarity when clustering within HLA-allele-positive subsets. Repertoires with fewer than 30,000 or more than 120,000 public chains, plus five repertoires with anomalous nucleotide sharing, were excluded from co-occurrence clustering. In its TCRdb copy, this immuneACCESS table keeps in-frame sequences only and misses some clones. Where compared with another copy, unresolved V genes explain less than half of these, and the others have no known cause. The V and J calls and the clone size are those of that table, but D and trimming were determined from the DNA. The sample contains approximately 110,000 clones, approximately 80% of them found a single time. The ten largest account for roughly 5.9% of the sample.

About this clone: What this receptor recognizes is not known. The record has no base qualities; no much larger clone is one base away.

This sequence originates from a woman in her 30s in good health and CMV-seropositive. Recombination joined TRBV7-2 with TRBJ1-5; the D gene cannot be resolved reliably. The source material was PBMCs. The bases read TGTGCCAGCAGCTTAGCCGGGTCGAGCAATCAGCCCCAGCATTTT. It codes for CASSLAGSSNQPQHF.